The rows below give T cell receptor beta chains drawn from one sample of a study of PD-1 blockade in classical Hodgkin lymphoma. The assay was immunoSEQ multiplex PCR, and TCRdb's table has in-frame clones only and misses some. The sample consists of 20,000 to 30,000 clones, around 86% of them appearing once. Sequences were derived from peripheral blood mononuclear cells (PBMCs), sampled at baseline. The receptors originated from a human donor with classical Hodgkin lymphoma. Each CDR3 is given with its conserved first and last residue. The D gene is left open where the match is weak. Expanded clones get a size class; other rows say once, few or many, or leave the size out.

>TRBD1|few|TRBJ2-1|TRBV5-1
CASSSWTGSYNEQFF
TGCGCCAGCAGCTCGTGGACAGGGAGCTACAATGAGCAGTTCTTC
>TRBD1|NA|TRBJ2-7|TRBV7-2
CASSLVGTGGYEQYF
TGTGCCAGCAGCTTAGTGGGGACAGGGGGCTACGAGCAGTACTTC
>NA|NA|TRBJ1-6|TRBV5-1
CASSLVALVNSPLHF
TGCGCCAGCAGCTTGGTTGCTCTTGTTAATTCACCCCTCCACTTT
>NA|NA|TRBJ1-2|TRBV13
CASSLGPIPRERYTF
TGTGCCAGCAGCTTGGGGCCAATCCCCCGGGAACGCTACACCTTC
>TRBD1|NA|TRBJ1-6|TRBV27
CASSSTTGGISPLHF
TGTGCCAGCAGTTCCACGACAGGGGGCATTTCACCCCTCCACTTT
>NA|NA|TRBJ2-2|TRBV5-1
CASSFQSGELFF
TGCGCCAGCAGCTTCCAGTCCGGGGAGCTGTTTTTT
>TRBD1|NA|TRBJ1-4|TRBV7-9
CASSSQGGVGEKLFF
TGTGCCAGCAGCTCTCAGGGGGGTGTTGGCGAAAAACTGTTTTTT
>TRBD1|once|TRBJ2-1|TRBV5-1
CASTRALGQGYNEQFF
TGCGCCAGCACCCGTGCTCTGGGACAGGGCTACAATGAGCAGTTCTTC
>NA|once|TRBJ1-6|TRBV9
CASSYSSERENSPLHF
TGTGCCAGCAGCTACTCCTCGGAACGGGAGAATTCACCCCTCCACTTT
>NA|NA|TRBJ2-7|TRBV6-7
CASSYSKWTETYEQYF
TGTGCCAGCAGTTACTCGAAGTGGACAGAAACCTACGAGCAGTACTTC
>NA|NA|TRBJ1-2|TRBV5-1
CASSLDSSYGYTF
TGCGCCAGCAGCTTAGACAGTTCCTATGGCTACACCTTC
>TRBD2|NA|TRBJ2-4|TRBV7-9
CASSASGGLENIQYF
TGTGCCAGCAGCGCCTCGGGGGGGCTAGAAAACATTCAGTACTTC
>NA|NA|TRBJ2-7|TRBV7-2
CASSSDREQYF
TGTGCCAGCAGCTCTGACAGGGAGCAGTACTTC
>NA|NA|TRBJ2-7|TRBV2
CASSVAYQYF
TGTGCCAGCAGTGTGGCATATCAGTACTTC
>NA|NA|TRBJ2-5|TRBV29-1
CSALSGTSLGTQYF
TGCAGCGCCCTATCCGGTACATCCTTAGGGACCCAGTACTTC
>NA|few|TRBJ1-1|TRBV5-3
CARSFARLKNTEAFF
TGTGCCAGAAGCTTCGCGCGGCTGAAAAACACTGAAGCTTTCTTT
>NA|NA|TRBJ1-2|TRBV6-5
CASSYSSGNYGYTF
TGTGCCAGCAGTTACTCAAGCGGAAACTATGGCTACACCTTC
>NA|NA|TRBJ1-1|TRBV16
CASSLTQTEAFF
TGTGCCAGCAGCCTTACACAGACTGAAGCTTTCTTT
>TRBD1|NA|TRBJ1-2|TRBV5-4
CASSFVEGAVYGYTF
TGTGCCAGCAGCTTCGTTGAGGGGGCTGTTTATGGCTACACCTTC
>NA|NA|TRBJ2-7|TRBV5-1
CASSLDGHSLEQYF
TGCGCCAGCAGCTTGGACGGACACTCCCTCGAGCAGTACTTC
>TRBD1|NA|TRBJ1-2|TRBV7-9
CASSFGTGGAYGYTF
TGTGCCAGCAGCTTTGGGACAGGGGGCGCATATGGCTACACCTTC
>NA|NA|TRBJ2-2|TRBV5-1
CASSWGDTTGELFF
TGCGCCAGCAGCTGGGGTGACACCACCGGGGAGCTGTTTTTT
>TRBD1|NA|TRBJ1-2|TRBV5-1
CASSPGQGEGYTF
TGCGCCAGCAGCCCGGGACAGGGGGAAGGCTACACCTTC
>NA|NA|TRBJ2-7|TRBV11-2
CASSLVAGFTYEQYF
TGTGCCAGCAGCTTAGTTGCGGGGTTTACCTACGAGCAGTACTTC
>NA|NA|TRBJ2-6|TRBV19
CASSTGADVLTF
TGTGCCAGTTCGACGGGGGCCGACGTCCTGACTTTC
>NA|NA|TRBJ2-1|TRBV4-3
CASSQDEGGAYNEQFF
TGCGCCAGCAGCCAAGATGAGGGGGGGGCCTACAATGAGCAGTTCTTC
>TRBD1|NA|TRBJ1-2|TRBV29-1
CSGHNRGQNGYTF
TGCAGCGGTCACAACAGGGGGCAGAATGGCTACACCTTC
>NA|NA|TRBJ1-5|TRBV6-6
CASRGLGVSKDQPQHF
TGTGCCAGCAGGGGGTTGGGGGTGAGTAAGGATCAGCCCCAGCATTTT
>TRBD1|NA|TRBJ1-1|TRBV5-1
CASSIQGANTEAFF
TGCGCCAGCAGCATTCAGGGGGCCAACACTGAAGCTTTCTTT
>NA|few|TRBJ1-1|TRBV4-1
CASSRGPNGVNTEAFF
TGCGCCAGCAGCCGCGGACCTAACGGGGTAAACACTGAAGCTTTCTTT
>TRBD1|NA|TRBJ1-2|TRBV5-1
CASSLASTGGYGYTF
TGCGCCAGCAGCTTGGCAAGCACAGGGGGCTATGGCTACACCTTC
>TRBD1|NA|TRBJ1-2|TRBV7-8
CASSSIDRVGYTF
TGTGCCAGCAGCTCGATAGACAGGGTAGGCTACACCTTC
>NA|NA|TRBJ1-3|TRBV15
CATSRRYSGNTIYF
TGTGCCACCAGCAGACGGTACTCTGGAAACACCATATATTTT
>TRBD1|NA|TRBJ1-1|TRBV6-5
CASRNRGQANTEAFF
TGTGCCAGCAGAAACCGGGGACAGGCTAACACTGAAGCTTTCTTT
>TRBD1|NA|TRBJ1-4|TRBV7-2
CASSRGPTGGGEKLFF
TGTGCCAGCAGTCGAGGCCCTACAGGGGGTGGTGAAAAACTGTTTTTT
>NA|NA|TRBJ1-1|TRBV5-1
CASSLAGDTEAFF
TGCGCCAGCAGCTTAGCAGGGGACACTGAAGCTTTCTTT
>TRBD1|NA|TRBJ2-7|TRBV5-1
CASSPDRVINYEQYF
TGCGCCAGCAGCCCGGACAGGGTAATTAACTACGAGCAGTACTTC
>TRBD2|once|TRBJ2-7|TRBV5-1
CASSPGLGSDEQYF
TGCGCCAGCAGCCCCGGACTAGGGTCCGACGAGCAGTACTTC
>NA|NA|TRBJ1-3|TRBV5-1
CASSSADLSGNTIYF
TGCGCCAGCAGCTCGGCAGACCTCTCTGGAAACACCATATATTTT
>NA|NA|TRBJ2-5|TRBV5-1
CASSLLGEAQETQYF
TGCGCCAGCAGCTTGCTCGGGGAGGCTCAAGAGACCCAGTACTTC
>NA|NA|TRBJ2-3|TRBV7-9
CASSPELRDTQYF
TGTGCCAGCAGTCCCGAGCTCAGAGATACGCAGTATTTT
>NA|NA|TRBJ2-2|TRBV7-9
CASSPPWDTGELFF
TGTGCCAGCAGCCCGCCGTGGGACACCGGGGAGCTGTTTTTT
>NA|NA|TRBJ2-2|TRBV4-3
CASSHELVINTGELFF
TGCGCCAGCAGCCATGAACTAGTTATTAACACCGGGGAGCTGTTTTTT
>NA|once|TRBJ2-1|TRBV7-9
CASSFGAGIDEQFF
TGTGCCAGCAGCTTCGGCGCGGGTATCGATGAGCAGTTCTTC
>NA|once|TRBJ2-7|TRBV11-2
CASSLAPGREQYF
TGTGCCAGCAGCTTAGCCCCAGGGAGGGAGCAGTACTTC
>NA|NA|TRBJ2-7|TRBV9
CASSLGQNYEQYF
TGTGCCAGCAGCCTTGGACAGAACTACGAGCAGTACTTC
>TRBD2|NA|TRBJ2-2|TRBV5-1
CASSGLAGARAGELFF
TGCGCCAGCAGCGGACTAGCGGGGGCGCGGGCCGGGGAGCTGTTTTTT
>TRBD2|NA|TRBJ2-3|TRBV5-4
CASIGTSGEGTDTQYF
TGTGCCAGCATAGGGACTAGCGGGGAAGGCACAGATACGCAGTATTTT
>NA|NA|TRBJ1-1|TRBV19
CASSLTPAGLNTEAFF
TGTGCCAGTAGCCTGACTCCTGCCGGGCTGAACACTGAAGCTTTCTTT
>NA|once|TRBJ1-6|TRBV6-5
CASSYETHSPLHF
TGTGCCAGCAGTTACGAGACTCATTCACCCCTCCACTTT
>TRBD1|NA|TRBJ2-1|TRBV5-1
CASSLTGGLGEQFF
TGCGCCAGCAGCCTGACAGGGGGACTGGGTGAGCAGTTCTTC
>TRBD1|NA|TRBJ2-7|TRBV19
CASSISFGQGAYEQYF
TGTGCCAGTAGTATCTCCTTCGGACAGGGGGCCTACGAGCAGTACTTC
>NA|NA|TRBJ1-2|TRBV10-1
CASEAWYRTANYGYTF
TGCGCCAGCGAGGCATGGTACAGGACCGCTAACTATGGCTACACCTTC
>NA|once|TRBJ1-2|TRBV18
CASSPIAGLADYGYTF
TGTGCCAGCTCACCTATCGCAGGGCTTGCGGACTATGGCTACACCTTC
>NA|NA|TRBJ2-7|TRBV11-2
CASSLAVVPTYEQYF
TGTGCCAGCAGTCTCGCCGTAGTTCCCACCTACGAGCAGTACTTC
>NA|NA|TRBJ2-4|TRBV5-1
CASSLGTEGNIQYF
TGCGCCAGCAGCTTGGGGACGGAGGGAAACATTCAGTACTTC